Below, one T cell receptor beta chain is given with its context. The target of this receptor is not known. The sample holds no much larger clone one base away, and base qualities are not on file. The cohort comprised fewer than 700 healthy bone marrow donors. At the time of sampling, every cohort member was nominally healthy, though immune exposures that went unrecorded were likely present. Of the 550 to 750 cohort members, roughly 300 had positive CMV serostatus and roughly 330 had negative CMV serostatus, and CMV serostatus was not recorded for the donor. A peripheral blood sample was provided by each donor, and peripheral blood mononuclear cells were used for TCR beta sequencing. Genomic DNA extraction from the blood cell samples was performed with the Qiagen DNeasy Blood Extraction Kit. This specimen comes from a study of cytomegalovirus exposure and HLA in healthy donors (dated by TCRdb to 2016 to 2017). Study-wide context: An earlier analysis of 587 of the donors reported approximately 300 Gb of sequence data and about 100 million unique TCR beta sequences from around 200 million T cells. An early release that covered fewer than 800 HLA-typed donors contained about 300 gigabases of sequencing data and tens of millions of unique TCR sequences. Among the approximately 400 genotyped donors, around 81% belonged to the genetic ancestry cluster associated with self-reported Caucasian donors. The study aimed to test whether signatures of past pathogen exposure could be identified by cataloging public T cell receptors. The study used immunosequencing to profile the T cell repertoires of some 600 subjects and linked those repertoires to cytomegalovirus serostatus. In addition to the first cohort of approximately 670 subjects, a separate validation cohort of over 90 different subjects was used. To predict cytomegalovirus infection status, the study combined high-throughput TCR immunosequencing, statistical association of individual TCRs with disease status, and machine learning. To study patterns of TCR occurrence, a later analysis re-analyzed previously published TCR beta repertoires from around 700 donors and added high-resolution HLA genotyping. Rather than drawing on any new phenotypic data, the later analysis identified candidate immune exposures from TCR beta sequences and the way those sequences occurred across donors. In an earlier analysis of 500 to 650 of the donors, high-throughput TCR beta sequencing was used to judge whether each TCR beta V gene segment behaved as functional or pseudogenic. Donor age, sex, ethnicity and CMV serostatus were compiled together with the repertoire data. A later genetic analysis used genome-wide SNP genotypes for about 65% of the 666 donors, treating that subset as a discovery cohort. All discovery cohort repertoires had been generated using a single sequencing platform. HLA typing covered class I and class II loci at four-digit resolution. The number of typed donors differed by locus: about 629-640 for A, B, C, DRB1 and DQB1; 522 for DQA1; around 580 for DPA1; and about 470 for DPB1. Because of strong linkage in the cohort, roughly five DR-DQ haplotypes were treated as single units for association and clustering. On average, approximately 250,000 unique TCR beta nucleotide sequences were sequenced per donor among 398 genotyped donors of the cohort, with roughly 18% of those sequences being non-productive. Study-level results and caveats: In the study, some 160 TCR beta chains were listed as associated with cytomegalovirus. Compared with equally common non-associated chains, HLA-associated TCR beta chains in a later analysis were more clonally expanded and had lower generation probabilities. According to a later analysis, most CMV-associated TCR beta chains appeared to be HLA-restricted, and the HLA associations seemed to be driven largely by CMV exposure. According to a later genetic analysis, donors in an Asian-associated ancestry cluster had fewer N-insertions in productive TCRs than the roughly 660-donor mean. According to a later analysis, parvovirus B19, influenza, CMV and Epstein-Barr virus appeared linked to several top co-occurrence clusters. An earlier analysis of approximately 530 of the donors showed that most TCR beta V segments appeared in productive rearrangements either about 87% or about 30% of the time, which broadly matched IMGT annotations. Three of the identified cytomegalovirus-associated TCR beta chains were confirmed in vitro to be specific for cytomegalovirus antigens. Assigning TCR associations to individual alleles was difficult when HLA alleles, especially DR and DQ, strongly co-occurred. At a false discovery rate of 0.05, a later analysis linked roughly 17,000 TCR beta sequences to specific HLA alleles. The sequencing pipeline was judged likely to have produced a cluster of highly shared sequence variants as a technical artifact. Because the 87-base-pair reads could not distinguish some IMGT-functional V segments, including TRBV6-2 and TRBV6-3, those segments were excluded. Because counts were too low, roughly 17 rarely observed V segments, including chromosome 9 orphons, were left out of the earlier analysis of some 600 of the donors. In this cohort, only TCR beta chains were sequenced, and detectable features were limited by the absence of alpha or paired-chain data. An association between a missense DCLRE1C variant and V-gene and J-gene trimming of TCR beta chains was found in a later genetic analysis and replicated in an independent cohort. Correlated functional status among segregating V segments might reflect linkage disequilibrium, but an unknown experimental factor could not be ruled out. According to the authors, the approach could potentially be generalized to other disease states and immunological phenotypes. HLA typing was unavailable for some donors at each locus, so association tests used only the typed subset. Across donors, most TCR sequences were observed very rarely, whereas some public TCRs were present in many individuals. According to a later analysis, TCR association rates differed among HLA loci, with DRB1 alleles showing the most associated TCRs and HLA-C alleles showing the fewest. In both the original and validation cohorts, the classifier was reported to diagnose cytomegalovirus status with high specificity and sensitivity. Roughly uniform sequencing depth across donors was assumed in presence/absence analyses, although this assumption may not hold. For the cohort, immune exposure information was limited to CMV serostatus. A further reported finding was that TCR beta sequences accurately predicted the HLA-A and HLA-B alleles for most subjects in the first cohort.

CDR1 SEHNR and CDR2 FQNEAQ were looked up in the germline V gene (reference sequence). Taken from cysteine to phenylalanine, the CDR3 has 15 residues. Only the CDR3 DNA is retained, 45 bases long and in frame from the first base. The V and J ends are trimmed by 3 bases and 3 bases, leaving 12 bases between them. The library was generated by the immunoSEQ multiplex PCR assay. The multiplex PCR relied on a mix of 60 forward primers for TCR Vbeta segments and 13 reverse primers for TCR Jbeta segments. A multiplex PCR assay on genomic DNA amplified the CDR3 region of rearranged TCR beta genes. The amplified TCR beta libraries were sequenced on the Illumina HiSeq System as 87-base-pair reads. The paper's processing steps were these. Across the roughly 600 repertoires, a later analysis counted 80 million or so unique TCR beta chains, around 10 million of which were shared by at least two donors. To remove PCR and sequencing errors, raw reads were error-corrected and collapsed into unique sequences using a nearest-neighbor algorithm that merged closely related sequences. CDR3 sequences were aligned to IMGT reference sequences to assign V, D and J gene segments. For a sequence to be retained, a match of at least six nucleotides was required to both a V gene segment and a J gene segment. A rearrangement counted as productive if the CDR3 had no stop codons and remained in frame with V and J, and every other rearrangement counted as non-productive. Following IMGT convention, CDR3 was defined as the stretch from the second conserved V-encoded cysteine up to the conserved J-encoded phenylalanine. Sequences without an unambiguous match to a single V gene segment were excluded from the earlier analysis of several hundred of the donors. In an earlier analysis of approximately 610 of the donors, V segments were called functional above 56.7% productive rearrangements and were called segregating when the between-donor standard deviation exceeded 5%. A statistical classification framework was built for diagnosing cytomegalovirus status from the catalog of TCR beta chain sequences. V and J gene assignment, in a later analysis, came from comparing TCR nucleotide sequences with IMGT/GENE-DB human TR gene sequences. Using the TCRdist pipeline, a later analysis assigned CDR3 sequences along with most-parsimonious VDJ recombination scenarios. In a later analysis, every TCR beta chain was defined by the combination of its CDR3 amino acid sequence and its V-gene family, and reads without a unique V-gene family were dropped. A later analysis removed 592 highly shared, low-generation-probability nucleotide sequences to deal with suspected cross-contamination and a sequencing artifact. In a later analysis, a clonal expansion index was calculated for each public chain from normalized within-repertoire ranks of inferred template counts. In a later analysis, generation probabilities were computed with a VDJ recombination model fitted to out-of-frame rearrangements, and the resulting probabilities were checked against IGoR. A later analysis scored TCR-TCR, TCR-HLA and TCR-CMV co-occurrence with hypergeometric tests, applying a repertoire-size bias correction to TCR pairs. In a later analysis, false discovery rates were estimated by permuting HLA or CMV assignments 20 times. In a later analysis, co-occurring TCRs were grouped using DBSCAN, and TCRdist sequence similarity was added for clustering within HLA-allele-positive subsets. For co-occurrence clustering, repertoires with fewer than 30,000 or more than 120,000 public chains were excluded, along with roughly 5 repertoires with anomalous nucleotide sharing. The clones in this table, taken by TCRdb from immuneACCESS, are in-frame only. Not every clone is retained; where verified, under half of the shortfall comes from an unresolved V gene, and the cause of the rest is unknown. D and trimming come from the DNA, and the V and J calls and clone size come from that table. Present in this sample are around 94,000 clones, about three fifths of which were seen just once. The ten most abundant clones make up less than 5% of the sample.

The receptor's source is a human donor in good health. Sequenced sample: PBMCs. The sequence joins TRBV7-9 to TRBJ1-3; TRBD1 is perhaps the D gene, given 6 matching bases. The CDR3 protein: CASSLTGTYGNTIYF. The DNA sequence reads TGTGCCAGCAGCTTGACAGGAACTTATGGAAACACCATATATTTT.